This TCR beta chain is drawn from a study of technical replicates of blood from a few donors. Assay used: immunoSEQ multiplex PCR; TCRdb lists only in-frame clones, some missing. The table shows about 73,000 clones, with just over 90% occurring only once. CDR3 length: 13 residues. The germline V and J ends were trimmed by 7 bases and 8 bases, with 17 bases remaining between them. Germline values: CDR1 MNHEY, CDR2 SMNVEV (reference sequence). This clone occurred once. The sample comprised T cells isolated from PBMCs. The sequence derives from a human donor in good health. This chain connects TRBV27 to TRBJ1-2, with D perhaps matching TRBD1 (5 bases). The CDR3 reads CASKGRGGVGYTF. The CDR3 DNA reads TGTGCCAGCAAAGGGAGAGGAGGGGTGGGCTACACCTTC.